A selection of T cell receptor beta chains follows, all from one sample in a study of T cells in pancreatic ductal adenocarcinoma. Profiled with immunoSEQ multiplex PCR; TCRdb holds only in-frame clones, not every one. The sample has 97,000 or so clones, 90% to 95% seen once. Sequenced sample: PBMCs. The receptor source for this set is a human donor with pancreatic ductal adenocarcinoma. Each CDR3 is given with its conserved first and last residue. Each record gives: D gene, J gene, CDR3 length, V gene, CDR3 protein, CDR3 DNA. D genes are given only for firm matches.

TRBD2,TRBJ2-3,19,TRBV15,CATSKPLAGVFKGTDTQYF,TGTGCCACCAGCAAACCACTAGCGGGAGTGTTTAAGGGCACAGATACGCAGTATTTT
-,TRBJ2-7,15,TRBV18,CASSLGSPISYEQYF,TGTGCCAGCTCGCTCGGGTCGCCGATCTCCTACGAGCAGTACTTC
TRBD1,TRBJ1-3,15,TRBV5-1,CASSGGGGGGNTIYF,TGCGCCAGCAGCGGAGGAGGGGGCGGCGGAAACACCATATATTTT
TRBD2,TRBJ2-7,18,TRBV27,CASTRSRPGLAGVYEQYF,TGTGCCAGCACCCGTAGCCGGCCGGGACTAGCGGGAGTATACGAGCAGTACTTC
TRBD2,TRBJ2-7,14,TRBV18,CASSRRDYSYEQYF,TGTGCCAGCTCACGCCGGGACTATTCCTACGAGCAGTACTTC
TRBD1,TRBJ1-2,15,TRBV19,CASSITGGVGYGYTF,TGTGCCAGTAGTATCACAGGGGGCGTCGGCTATGGCTACACCTTC
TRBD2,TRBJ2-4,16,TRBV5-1,CASSLGSSGSGDIQYF,TGCGCCAGCAGCTTGGGATCTAGCGGGAGTGGAGACATTCAGTACTTC
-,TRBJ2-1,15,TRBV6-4,CASSPGWSSYNEQFF,TGTGCCAGCAGCCCCGGGTGGAGCTCCTACAATGAGCAGTTCTTC
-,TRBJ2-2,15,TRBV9,CASSVTSRNTGELFF,TGTGCCAGCAGCGTAACTAGCAGGAACACCGGGGAGCTGTTTTTT
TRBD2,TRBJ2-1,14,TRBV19,CASRASGRANEQFF,TGTGCCAGTAGGGCTAGCGGGAGGGCCAATGAGCAGTTCTTC
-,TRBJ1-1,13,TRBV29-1,CSVDHGSPSQAFF,TGCAGCGTTGATCACGGGTCCCCAAGTCAGGCTTTCTTT
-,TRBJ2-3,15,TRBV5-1,CASSLGGLSTDTQYF,TGCGCCAGCAGCTTGGGCGGCTTGAGCACAGATACGCAGTATTTT
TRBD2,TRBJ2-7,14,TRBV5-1,CASSTRTSPGEQYF,TGCGCCAGCAGCACGAGGACTAGCCCTGGGGAGCAGTACTTC
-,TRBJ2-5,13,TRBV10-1,CASSSSREETQYF,TGCGCCAGCAGCTCATCCCGGGAGGAGACCCAGTACTTC
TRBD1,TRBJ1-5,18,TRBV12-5,CASGLTRDGTATNQPQHF,TGTGCTAGTGGTTTGACTAGGGACGGGACAGCGACCAATCAGCCCCAGCATTTT
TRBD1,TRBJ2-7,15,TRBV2,CASSQEGQGEGEQYF,TGTGCCAGCAGCCAAGAGGGACAGGGAGAAGGCGAGCAGTACTTC
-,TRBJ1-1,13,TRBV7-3,CASSRFTGSEAFF,TGTGCCAGCAGCCGATTTACAGGGTCGGAAGCTTTCTTT
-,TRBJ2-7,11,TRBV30,CAWGQSYEQYF,TGTGCCTGGGGACAAAGCTACGAGCAGTACTTC
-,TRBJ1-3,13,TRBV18,CASSSGGRNTIYF,TGTGCCAGCTCATCCGGAGGCAGAAACACCATATATTTT
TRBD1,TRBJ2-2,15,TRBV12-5,CASGFSSGGVGELFF,TGTGCTAGTGGTTTCTCCTCAGGGGGCGTCGGGGAGCTGTTTTTT
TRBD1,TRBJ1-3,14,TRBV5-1,CASRTGNSGNTIYF,TGCGCCTCCCGGACAGGGAACTCTGGAAACACCATATATTTT
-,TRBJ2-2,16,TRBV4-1,CASSQSQGGNTGELFF,TGCGCCAGCAGCCAATCTCAGGGGGGGAACACCGGGGAGCTGTTTTTT
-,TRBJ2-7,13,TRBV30,CAWSVAIAYEQYF,TGTGCCTGGAGTGTAGCTATCGCCTACGAGCAGTACTTC
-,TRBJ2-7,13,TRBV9,CASSRGDSYEQYF,TGTGCCAGCAGCCGCGGTGATTCCTACGAGCAGTACTTC
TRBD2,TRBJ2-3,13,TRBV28,CASRGGSPDTQYF,TGTGCCAGCAGGGGGGGGTCTCCAGATACGCAGTATTTT
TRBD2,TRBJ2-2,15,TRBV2,CASTRTSGITGELFF,TGTGCCAGCACTCGGACTAGCGGGATCACCGGGGAGCTGTTTTTT
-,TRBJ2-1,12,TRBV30,CAWSAVDNEQFF,TGTGCCTGGAGTGCTGTTGACAATGAGCAGTTCTTC